The 28 T cell receptor beta chains listed next were all sequenced from one sample in a study of shared clonotypes between healthy human individuals. Data came from immunoSEQ multiplex PCR; TCRdb stores just in-frame clones and leaves some out. Of some 2,500,000 clones in the sample, around 92% were seen once. The sample comprised naive CD4+ T cells from PBMCs. Indicated subset: CD45RA+ positively selected. These receptor sequences come from a man younger than 35 in good health. Some clones in this sample may be carry-over from other donors' samples.

The chain combines TRBV6-5 with TRBJ1-5; a weak D match, TRBD1 (6 bases). V was pared by 5 bases and J by 4 bases, with 12 bases between. The CDR3 length is 14 residues. CDR1 is MNHEY and CDR2 is SVGAGI in the germline V gene. The CDR3 region is CASSPQGKNQPQHF. The CDR3 DNA follows: TGTGCCAGCAGTCCCCAGGGGAAGAATCAGCCCCAGCATTTT.

This chain uses TRBV23-1 with TRBJ2-3; 9 bases match TRBD1. TRBV23-1 is annotated as an ORF whose role is uncertain. The CDR3 is made up of 16 amino acids. V was clipped by 0 bases and J by 2 bases; unmatched bases: 3. Here the CDR3 reads CASSQSRDRDTDTQYF. The CDR3 DNA reads as TGCGCCAGCAGTCAATCCCGGGACAGGGACACAGATACGCAGTATTTT.

The chain combines TRBV19 with TRBJ1-2; no clear D gene. CDR1 is LNHDA and CDR2 is SQIVND in the germline V gene (reference sequence). The CDR3 loop spans 14 amino acids. The ends were cut back, 3 bases at V and 2 bases at J, with 10 bases in the middle. The CDR3 DNA reads TGTGCCAGTAGTATCGTTAGGGCGAACTATGGCTACACCTTC. Translating it yields CASSIVRANYGYTF.

In its sample, this clone was seen once. The genes are TRBV6-5 and TRBJ1-5; D remains ambiguous. Deletions cut 2 bases from V and 6 bases from J, with 8 bases between. The CDR3 has 13 residues. CDR1 is MNHEY, CDR2 SVGAGI, per germline. The CDR3 is CASSYAAGQPQHF. CDR3 nucleotide sequence: TGTGCCAGCAGTTACGCGGCGGGTCAGCCCCAGCATTTT.

The chain couples TRBV19 to TRBJ2-3; 13 nucleotides match TRBD2. This CDR3 contains 17 residues. J lost 1 base, V lost 5 bases, and 6 bases had no gene match. Germline-derived CDR1 and CDR2 are LNHDA and SQIVND (reference sequence). The CDR3 spells CASSGGTSGTGTDTQYF. The CDR3 DNA reads TGTGCCAGTAGTGGGGGGACTAGCGGGACAGGCACAGATACGCAGTATTTT.

This clone was seen once. J is TRBJ2-1 and V is TRBV5-1, with 10 bases aligning to TRBD2. The germline CDR1 and CDR2 sequences are SGHRS and YFSETQ. The trim removed 3 bases at V and 3 bases at J, leaving 12 bases unmatched. CDR3 length: 18 residues. CDR3 nucleotide sequence: TGCGCCAGCAGCTCGCCCAATTATAGGACTAGCGGCTACAATGAGCAGTTCTTC. Its translation is CASSSPNYRTSGYNEQFF.

The rearrangement uses TRBV2 and TRBJ2-3, with unresolved D. Germline values: CDR1 SNHLY, CDR2 FYNNEI. V shed 2 bases and J shed 2 bases, with 14 bases lying between them. The CDR3 has 16 amino acids. The CDR3 loop is CASSEWVGRSTDTQYF. CDR3 in DNA: TGTGCCAGCAGTGAATGGGTCGGCCGATCCACAGATACGCAGTATTTT.

The gene calls are TRBV7-2 and TRBJ1-1; D is perhaps TRBD1 (5 bases). Germline V gives CDR1 SGHTA, CDR2 FQGNSA. The CDR3 runs to 12 residues. V was trimmed by 8 bases and J by 4 bases, leaving 11 bases between them. The CDR3 DNA sequence: TGTGCCAGCGGGGGACGGAGCACTGAAGCTTTCTTT. This translates into CASGGRSTEAFF.

The gene calls are TRBV27 and TRBJ2-2, with TRBD2 identical over 15 bases. V shed 7 bases and J 5 bases; nucleotides not matched to a gene: 5. The CDR3 is 16 residues long. Germline V CDR1 and CDR2: MNHEY, SMNVEV (reference sequence). As DNA, the CDR3 is TGTGCCAGCAAAGGACTAGCGGGAGGGGGGACCGGGGAGCTGTTTTTT. Translated, it gives CASKGLAGGGTGELFF.

The J gene is TRBJ2-3, the V gene TRBV4-1; 8 nucleotides line up with TRBD2. Germline CDR1 and CDR2: MGHRA and YSYEKL. The CDR3 has 16 residues. Trimming at V came to 0 bases and at J to 2 bases, leaving 4 bases not matched to a gene. The CDR3 nucleotides read TGCGCCAGCAGCCAAGAACTAGCGGCCCTCACAGATACGCAGTATTTT. Protein product: CASSQELAALTDTQYF.

The chain recombines TRBV5-6 with TRBJ2-3; 14 bases fit TRBD2. Germline CDR1 and CDR2: SGHDT and YYEEEE. The V segment lost 2 bases and the J segment 4 bases; nucleotides outside the gene matches: 9. The CDR3 is 18 residues long. CDR3 nucleotide sequence: TGTGCCAGCAGCTTCCCTCGGGGACTAGCGGGAGAAGCAGATACGCAGTATTTT. Its protein is CASSFPRGLAGEADTQYF.

V is TRBV7-8 and J is TRBJ1-2; the match to TRBD1 covers 7 bases. J lost 4 bases, V lost 5 bases, and 4 bases had no gene match. CDR3 length: 13 residues. Germline values: CDR1 SGHVS, CDR2 FQNEAQ. Here the CDR3 reads CASSAGQSYGYTF. CDR3 sequence (DNA): TGTGCCAGCAGCGCGGGACAGAGCTATGGCTACACCTTC. The whole variable domain, filled in from reference TRBV7-8 and TRBJ1-2, reads GAGVSQSPRYKVAKRGQDVALRCDPISGHVSLFWYQQALGQGPEFLTYFQNEAQLDKSGLPSDRFFAERPEGSVSTLKIQRTQQEDSAVYLCASSAGQSYGYTFGSGTRLTVV.

This chain links TRBV4-1 with TRBJ2-7; 9 nucleotides align to TRBD2. The CDR3 runs 17 residues. Germline lookup yields CDR1 MGHRA and CDR2 YSYEKL. Trimming removed 3 bases from V and 4 bases from J; junction bases left unmatched: 13. The CDR3 bases are TGCGCCAGCAGCCAGTTGGGGCTAGCGGGATCCTTTTACGAGCAGTACTTC. Its translation: CASSQLGLAGSFYEQYF.

The chain carries TRBV7-9 and TRBJ2-1; the D is unclear. The length of the CDR3 is 17 residues. Trimming took off 1 base at V and 0 bases at J, with 13 bases between the two ends. Germline V CDR1 and CDR2: SEHNR, FQNEAQ (reference sequence). CDR3 nucleotide sequence: TGTGCCAGCAGCTTAGATTCCAGCTTCAGCTCCTACAATGAGCAGTTCTTC. The encoded protein is CASSLDSSFSSYNEQFF.

The chain is built from TRBV5-1 and TRBJ2-5; maybe TRBD1 (6 bases). Looked up from germline, CDR1 is SGHRS and CDR2 is YFSETQ. The CDR3 is 17 residues long. The V and J ends lost 2 bases and 0 bases respectively, with 17 bases between them. The CDR3 loop is CASSFTLGQGNQETQYF. The CDR3 nucleotides read TGCGCCAGCAGCTTCACCTTGGGGCAGGGGAACCAAGAGACCCAGTACTTC.

This CDR3 is CASSLVGVRESGNTIYF. The CDR3 bases are TGTGCCAGCAGCTTAGTTGGAGTCAGGGAATCTGGAAACACCATATATTTT. The chain carries TRBV11-3 and TRBJ1-3, with a weak D call TRBD1 (5 bases). The CDR3 spans 17 residues. V was shortened by 1 base and J by 1 base, with 14 bases between the two germline ends. Germline CDR1 SGHNT, CDR2 YENEEA. Supplemented by reference TRBV11-3 and TRBJ1-3, the full variable domain reads EAGVVQSPRYKIIEKKQPVAFWCNPISGHNTLYWYLQNLGQGPELLIRYENEEAVDDSQLPKDRFSAERLKGVDSTLKIQPAELGDSAVYLCASSLVGVRESGNTIYFGEGSWLTVV.

The chain employs TRBV5-6 and TRBJ2-7, with 12 positions matching TRBD2. There are 15 residues in the CDR3. V was clipped by 5 bases and J by 5 bases; unmatched bases: 8. Germline CDR1 SGHDT, CDR2 YYEEEE. CDR3 residues: CASRKRLAGVHEQYF. CDR3 in DNA: TGTGCCAGCAGGAAAAGACTAGCGGGAGTCCACGAGCAGTACTTC.

This clone turned up a few times. J is TRBJ1-3 and V is TRBV5-1; D is perhaps TRBD1 (5 bases). The CDR3 spans 13 residues. V gave up 7 bases and J gave up 3 bases, with 11 bases separating them. Germline V CDR1 and CDR2: SGHRS, YFSETQ. The CDR3 nucleotides are TGCGCCAGCCAGGGAATAATTGGAAACACCATATATTTT. This encodes CASQGIIGNTIYF.

V is TRBV12-1 and J is TRBJ2-5; the table names TRBD2, a call not compared with the DNA. TRBV12-1 corresponds to a pseudogene. The CDR3 sequence is 17 residues long. The DNA for the CDR3 is TGTGCCAGCAGCCGCCCATTGAGAGTAGCGGGATGGGAGACCCAGTACTTC. Amino acids: CASSRPLRVAGWETQYF.

This clone was detected only once. The chain carries TRBV7-2 and TRBJ2-1; 9 bases align to TRBD2. Trimming cost V 1 base and J 0 bases; bases outside gene matches: 4. The CDR3 sequence is 17 residues long. The germline CDR1 and CDR2 sequences are SGHTA and FQGNSA. CDR3 nucleotide sequence: TGTGCCAGCAGCTTAGTTCCTAGCGGGAACTCCTACAATGAGCAGTTCTTC. It translates to CASSLVPSGNSYNEQFF.

The table lists this clone with a count of one. Other DNA sequences in the same sample also yield this CDR3. V usage is TRBV18 and J usage is TRBJ2-2; D gene unclear. This CDR3 region has 12 residues. V was clipped by 5 bases and J by 0 bases, with 1 base between them. The germline V gene has CDR1 KGHSH and CDR2 LQKENI. The CDR3 spells CASSTNTGELFF. The CDR3, as DNA: TGTGCCAGCTCAACGAACACCGGGGAGCTGTTTTTT.

The genes are TRBV9 and TRBJ2-3; 7 positions agree with TRBD2. The CDR3 loop spans 15 amino acids. The V and J ends lost 4 bases and 2 bases, in that order; junction bases with no gene match: 7. Germline V gene sequence: CDR1 SGDLS, CDR2 YYNGEE. The CDR3 region is CASSPRAGFTDTQYF. CDR3 nucleotide sequence: TGTGCCAGCAGCCCAAGAGCGGGATTCACAGATACGCAGTATTTT.

The chain is built from TRBV7-9 and TRBJ1-1, with TRBD1 matching over 11 bases. This CDR3 region has 15 residues. Germline values: CDR1 SEHNR, CDR2 FQNEAQ (reference sequence). V was pared by 1 base and J by 6 bases, with 4 bases of the junction left unmatched. The CDR3 DNA reads TGTGCCAGCAGCTTAGGCTTGGGACAGGGGGCTGAAGCTTTCTTT. Protein product: CASSLGLGQGAEAFF.

The chain couples TRBV5-4 to TRBJ2-7, with a possible D match to TRBD2 (5 bases). The V gene lost 0 bases and the J gene lost 0 bases, with 10 bases spanning the gap. The CDR3 is made up of 15 amino acids. From germline, CDR1 is SGHNT and CDR2 YYREEE (reference sequence). CDR3 region: CASSLAGVGSYEQYF. The CDR3 DNA follows: TGTGCCAGCAGCTTGGCCGGGGTTGGCTCCTACGAGCAGTACTTC.

The CDR3 nucleotides read TGTGCCTGGAGTCACGCTAGGGATGAAGCTTTCTTT. Translation: CAWSHARDEAFF. The chain uses TRBV30 and TRBJ1-1; D call uncertain. Germline V gene lookup returns CDR1 GTSNPN and CDR2 SVGIG (reference sequence). V was cut by 2 bases and J by 7 bases, with 11 bases left in between. This CDR3 has 12 residues.

The genes are TRBV4-2 and TRBJ2-7; 7 nucleotides agree with TRBD2. Germline assignment: CDR1 LGHNA and CDR2 YNFKEQ. The CDR3 runs to 16 residues. V shed 1 base and J 1 base; nucleotides not matched to a gene: 7. The CDR3 region is CASSQVLVGGSYEQYF. DNA for the CDR3: TGTGCCAGCAGCCAAGTCTTGGTGGGAGGGTCCTACGAGCAGTACTTC.

The chain combines TRBV5-5 with TRBJ2-5; D is unresolved. Germline CDR1 reads SGHKS; CDR2 reads YYEKEE (reference sequence). The CDR3 is 14 amino acids. V lost 1 base and J 3 bases, leaving 10 bases between the germline ends. This CDR3 is CASSLFGPEETQYF. The CDR3 region has the DNA TGTGCCAGCAGCTTGTTCGGCCCAGAAGAGACCCAGTACTTC.

In the case of this clone: The identical CDR3 is also encoded by other nucleotide sequences in the sample. The gene calls are TRBV18 and TRBJ2-2, with TRBD1 matching over 10 bases. This CDR3 has 15 amino acids. The J segment lost 4 bases and the V segment lost 3 bases, leaving 2 bases of the junction unmatched. The germline V gene encodes CDR1 KGHSH and CDR2 LQKENI. The DNA for the CDR3 is TGTGCCAGCTCACCCCGGACAGGGGGCACCGGGGAGCTGTTTTTT. This sequence encodes CASSPRTGGTGELFF.